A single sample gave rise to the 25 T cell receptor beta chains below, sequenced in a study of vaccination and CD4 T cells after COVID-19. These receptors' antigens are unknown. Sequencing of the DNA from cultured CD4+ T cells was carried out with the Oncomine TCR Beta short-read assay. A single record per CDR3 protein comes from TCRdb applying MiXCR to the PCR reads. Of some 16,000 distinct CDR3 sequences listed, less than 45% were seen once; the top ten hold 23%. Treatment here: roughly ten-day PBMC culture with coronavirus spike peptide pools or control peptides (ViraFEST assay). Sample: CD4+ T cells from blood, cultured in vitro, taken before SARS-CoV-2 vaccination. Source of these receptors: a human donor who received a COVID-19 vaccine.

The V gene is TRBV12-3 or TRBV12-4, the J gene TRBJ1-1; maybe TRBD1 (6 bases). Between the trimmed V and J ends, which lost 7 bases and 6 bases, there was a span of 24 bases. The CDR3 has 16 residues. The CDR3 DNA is TGTGCCAGCATTCCCCGGGGGGGGGGCATATTTGCTGAAGCTTTCTTT. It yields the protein CASIPRGGGIFAEAFF.

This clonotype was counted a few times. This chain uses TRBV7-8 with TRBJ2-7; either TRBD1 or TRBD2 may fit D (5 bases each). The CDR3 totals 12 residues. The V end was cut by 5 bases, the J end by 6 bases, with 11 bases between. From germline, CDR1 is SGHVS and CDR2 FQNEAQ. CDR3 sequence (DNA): TGTGCCAGCAGCCAACAGGCGGGCGAGCAGTACTTC. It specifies CASSQQAGEQYF.

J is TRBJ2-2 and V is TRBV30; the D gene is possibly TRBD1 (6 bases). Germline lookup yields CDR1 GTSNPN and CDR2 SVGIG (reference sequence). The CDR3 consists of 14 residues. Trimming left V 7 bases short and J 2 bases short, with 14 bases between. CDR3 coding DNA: TGTGCCTCTCGTCGGGACACCAACACCGGGGAGCTGTTTTTT. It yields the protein CASRRDTNTGELFF.

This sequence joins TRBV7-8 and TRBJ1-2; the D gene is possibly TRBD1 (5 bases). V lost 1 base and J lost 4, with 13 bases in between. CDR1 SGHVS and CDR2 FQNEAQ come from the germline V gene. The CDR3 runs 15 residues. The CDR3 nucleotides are TGTGCCAGCAGCTTAGGGGCAGGACAATCCTATGGCTACACCTTC. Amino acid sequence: CASSLGAGQSYGYTF.

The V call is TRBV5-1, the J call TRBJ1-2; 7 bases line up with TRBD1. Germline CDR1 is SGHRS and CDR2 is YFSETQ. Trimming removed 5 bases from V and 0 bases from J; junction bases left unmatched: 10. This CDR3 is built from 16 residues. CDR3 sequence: CASSRGDRQANYGYTF. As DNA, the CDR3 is TGCGCCAGCAGTCGGGGGGACAGACAAGCTAACTATGGCTACACCTTC.

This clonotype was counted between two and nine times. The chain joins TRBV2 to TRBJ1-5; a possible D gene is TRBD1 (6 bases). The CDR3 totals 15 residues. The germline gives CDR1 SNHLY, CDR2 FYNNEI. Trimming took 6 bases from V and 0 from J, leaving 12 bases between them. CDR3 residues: CASRLQGYSNQPQHF. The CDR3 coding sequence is TGTGCCAGCAGGTTACAGGGTTATAGCAATCAGCCCCAGCATTTT.

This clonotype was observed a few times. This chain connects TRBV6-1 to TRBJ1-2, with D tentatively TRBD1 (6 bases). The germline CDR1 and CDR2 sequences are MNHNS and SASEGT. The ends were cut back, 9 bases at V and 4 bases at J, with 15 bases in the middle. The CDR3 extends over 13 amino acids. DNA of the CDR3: TGTGCCAGTACCCTGCAGGGGATCTATGGCTACACCTTC. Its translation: CASTLQGIYGYTF.

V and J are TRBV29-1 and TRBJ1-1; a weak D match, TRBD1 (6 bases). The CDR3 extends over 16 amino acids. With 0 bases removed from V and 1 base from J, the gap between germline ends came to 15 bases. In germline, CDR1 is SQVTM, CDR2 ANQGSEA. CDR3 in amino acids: CSVEDLRGTKNTEAFF. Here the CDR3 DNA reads TGCAGCGTTGAAGATCTTAGGGGGACGAAGAACACTGAAGCTTTCTTT. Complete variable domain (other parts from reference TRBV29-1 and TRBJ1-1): SAVISQKPSRDICQRGTSLTIQCQVDSQVTMMFWYRQQPGQSLTLIATANQGSEATYESGFVIDKFPISRPNLTFSTLTVSNMSPEDSSIYLCSVEDLRGTKNTEAFFGQGTRLTVV.

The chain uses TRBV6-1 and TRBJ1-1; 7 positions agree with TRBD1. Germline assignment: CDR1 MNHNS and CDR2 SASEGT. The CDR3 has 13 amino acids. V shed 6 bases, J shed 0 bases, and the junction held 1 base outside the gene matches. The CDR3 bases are TGTGCCAGCAGGGACAGGTTGAACACTGAAGCTTTCTTT. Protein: CASRDRLNTEAFF.

The CDR3 loop is CSAELISGGYGYTF. As DNA, the CDR3 is TGCAGTGCTGAGCTAATATCCGGGGGGTATGGCTACACCTTC. This chain joins TRBV20-1 and TRBJ1-2; tentative D call: TRBD1 (5 bases). V lost 5 bases, J lost 5 bases, and 18 bases lay in between. The CDR3 consists of 14 residues. Germline CDR1 DFQATT, CDR2 SNEGSKA (reference sequence).

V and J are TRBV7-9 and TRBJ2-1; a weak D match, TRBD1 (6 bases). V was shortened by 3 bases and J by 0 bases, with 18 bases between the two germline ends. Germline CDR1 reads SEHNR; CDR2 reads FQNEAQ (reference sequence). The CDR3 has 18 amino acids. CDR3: CASSFPYRDPSSYNEQFF. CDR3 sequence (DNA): TGTGCCAGCAGCTTCCCATACAGGGACCCGAGCTCCTACAATGAGCAGTTCTTC. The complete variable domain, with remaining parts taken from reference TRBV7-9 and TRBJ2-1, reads DTGVSQNPRHKITKRGQNVTFRCDPISEHNRLYWYRQTLGQGPEFLTYFQNEAQLEKSRLLSDRFSAERPKGSFSTLEIQRTEQGDSAMYLCASSFPYRDPSSYNEQFFGPGTRLTVL.

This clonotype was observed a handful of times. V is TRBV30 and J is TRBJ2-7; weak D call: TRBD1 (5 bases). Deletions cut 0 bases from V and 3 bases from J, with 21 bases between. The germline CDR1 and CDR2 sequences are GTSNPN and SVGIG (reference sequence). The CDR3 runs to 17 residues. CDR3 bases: TGTGCCTGGAGTGTAAGGGGTCGGGCCATGGCAATCTACGAGCAGTACTTC. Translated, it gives CAWSVRGRAMAIYEQYF.

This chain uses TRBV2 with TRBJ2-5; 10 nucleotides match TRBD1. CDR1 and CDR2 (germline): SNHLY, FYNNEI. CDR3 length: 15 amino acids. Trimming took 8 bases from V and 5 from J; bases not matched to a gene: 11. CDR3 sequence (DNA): TGTGCCAGCGGTCCGGGACAGGGGAAGGAGGAGACCCAGTACTTC. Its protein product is CASGPGQGKEETQYF.

The CDR3 bases are TGTGCCAGCAGCCTTAGTAGCTCTGGAAACACCATATATTTT. Protein sequence: CASSLSSSGNTIYF. J is TRBJ1-3 and V is TRBV5-4; no reliable D call. V was clipped by 4 bases and J by 0 bases, with 8 bases between them. CDR3 length equals 14 residues. Germline CDR1 is SGHNT and CDR2 is YYREEE (reference sequence). The full variable domain, completed using reference TRBV5-4 and TRBJ1-3, is ETGVTQSPTHLIKTRGQQVTLRCSSQSGHNTVSWYQQALGQGPQFIFQYYREEENGRGNFPPRFSGLQFPNYSSELNVNALELDDSALYLCASSLSSSGNTIYFGEGSWLTVV.

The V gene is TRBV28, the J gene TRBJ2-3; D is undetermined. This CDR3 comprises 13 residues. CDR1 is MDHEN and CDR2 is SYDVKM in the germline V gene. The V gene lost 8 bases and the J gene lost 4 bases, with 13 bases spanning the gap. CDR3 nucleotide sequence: TGTGCCAGCGTGGGGTCTTACTCAGATACGCAGTATTTT. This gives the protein CASVGSYSDTQYF.

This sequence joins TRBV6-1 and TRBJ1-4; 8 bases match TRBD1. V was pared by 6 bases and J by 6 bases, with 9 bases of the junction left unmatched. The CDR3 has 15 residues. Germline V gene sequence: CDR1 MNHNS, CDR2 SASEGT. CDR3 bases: TGTGCCAGCAGCCGAATCAGGGGGCTTGATGAAAAACTGTTTTTT. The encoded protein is CASSRIRGLDEKLFF.

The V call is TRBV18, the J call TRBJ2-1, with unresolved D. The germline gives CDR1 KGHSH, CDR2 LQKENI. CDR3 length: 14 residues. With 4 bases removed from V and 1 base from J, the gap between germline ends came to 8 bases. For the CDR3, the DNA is TGTGCCAGCTCACTTTTAGGTTCCTACAATGAGCAGTTCTTC. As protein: CASSLLGSYNEQFF.

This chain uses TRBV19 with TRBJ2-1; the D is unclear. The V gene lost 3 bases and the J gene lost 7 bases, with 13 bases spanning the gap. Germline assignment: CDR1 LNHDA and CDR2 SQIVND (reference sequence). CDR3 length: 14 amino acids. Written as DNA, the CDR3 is TGTGCCAGTAGTATCGGGCCCCTGGGAAATGAGCAGTTCTTC. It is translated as CASSIGPLGNEQFF.

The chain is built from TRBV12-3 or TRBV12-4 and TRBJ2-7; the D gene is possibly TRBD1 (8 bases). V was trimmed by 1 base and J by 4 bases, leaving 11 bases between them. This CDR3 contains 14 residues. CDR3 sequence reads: CASSLDRGGYEQYF. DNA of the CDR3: TGTGCCAGCAGTTTAGACAGGGGGGGATACGAGCAGTACTTC.

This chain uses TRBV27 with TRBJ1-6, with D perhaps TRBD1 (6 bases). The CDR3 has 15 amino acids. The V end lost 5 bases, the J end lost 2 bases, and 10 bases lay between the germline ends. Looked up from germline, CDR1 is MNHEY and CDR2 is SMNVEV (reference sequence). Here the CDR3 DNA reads TGTGCCAGCAGTCCGAACAGGGCCTATAATTCACCCCTCCACTTT. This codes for CASSPNRAYNSPLHF.

CDR3: CASSGQGGNSPLHF. Written as DNA, the CDR3 is TGTGCCAGCAGCGGACAAGGCGGCAATTCACCCCTCCACTTT. The chain carries TRBV6-1 and TRBJ1-6; a possible D gene is TRBD1 (5 bases). V was trimmed by 6 bases and J by 7 bases, leaving 13 bases between them. This CDR3 has 14 amino acids. Germline assignment: CDR1 MNHNS and CDR2 SASEGT.

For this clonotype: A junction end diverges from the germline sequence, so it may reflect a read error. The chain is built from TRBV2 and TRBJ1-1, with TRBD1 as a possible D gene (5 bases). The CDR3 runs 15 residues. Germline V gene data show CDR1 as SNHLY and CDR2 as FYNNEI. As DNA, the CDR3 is TGTGCCAGCAGTGAAATCGACAGAGCAAAACGGCGTGCCCATTTT. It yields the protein CASSEIDRAKRRAHF.

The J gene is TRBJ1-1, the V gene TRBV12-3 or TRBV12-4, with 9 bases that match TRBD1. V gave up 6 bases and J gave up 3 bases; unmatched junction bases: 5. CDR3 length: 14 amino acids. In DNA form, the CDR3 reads TGTGCCAGCAGCCGGACAGGGGCTCACACTGAAGCTTTCTTT. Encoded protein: CASSRTGAHTEAFF.

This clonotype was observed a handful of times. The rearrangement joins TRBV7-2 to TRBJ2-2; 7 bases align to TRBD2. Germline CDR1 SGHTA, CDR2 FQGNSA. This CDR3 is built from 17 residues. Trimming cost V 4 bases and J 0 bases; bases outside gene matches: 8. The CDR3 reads CASSSPLGGANTGELFF. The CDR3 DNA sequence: TGTGCCAGCAGCTCCCCCCTTGGGGGGGCGAACACCGGGGAGCTGTTTTTT.

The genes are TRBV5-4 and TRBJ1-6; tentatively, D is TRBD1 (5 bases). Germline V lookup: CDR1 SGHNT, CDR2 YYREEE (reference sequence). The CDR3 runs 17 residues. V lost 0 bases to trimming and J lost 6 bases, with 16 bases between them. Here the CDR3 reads CASSLEGAPATNSPLHF. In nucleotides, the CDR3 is TGTGCCAGCAGCTTGGAAGGGGCCCCTGCGACTAATTCACCCCTCCACTTT.